This T cell receptor (beta chain) was captured by sequencing in a study of blood T cell repertoires in COVID-19. Measured with immunoSEQ multiplex PCR; TCRdb has only the in-frame clones, and not every one. This table has over 55,000 clones, around 79% appearing once. V shed 4 bases and J 10 bases; nucleotides not matched to a gene: 11. This CDR3 contains 14 residues. CDR1 KGHDR and CDR2 SFDVKD come from the germline V gene. Sample: peripheral blood. The clonotype originates from a woman aged 65 to 85 with acute or convalescent COVID-19. V is TRBV24-1 and J is TRBJ1-1, with 7 bases fitting TRBD1. This CDR3 is CATSDTAGTVRAFF. DNA for the CDR3: TGTGCCACCAGTGACACCGCCGGGACAGTGAGAGCTTTCTTT.